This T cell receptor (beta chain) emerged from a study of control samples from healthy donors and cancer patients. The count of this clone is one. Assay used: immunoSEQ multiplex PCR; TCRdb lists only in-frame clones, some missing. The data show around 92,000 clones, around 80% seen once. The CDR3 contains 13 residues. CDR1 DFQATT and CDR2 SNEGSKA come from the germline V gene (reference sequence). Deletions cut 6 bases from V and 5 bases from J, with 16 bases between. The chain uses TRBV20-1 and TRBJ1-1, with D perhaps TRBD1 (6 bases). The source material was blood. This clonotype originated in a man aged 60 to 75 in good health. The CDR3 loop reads CSASSKGGTEAFF. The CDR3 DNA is TGCAGTGCCAGTTCCAAGGGGGGGACTGAAGCTTTCTTT.